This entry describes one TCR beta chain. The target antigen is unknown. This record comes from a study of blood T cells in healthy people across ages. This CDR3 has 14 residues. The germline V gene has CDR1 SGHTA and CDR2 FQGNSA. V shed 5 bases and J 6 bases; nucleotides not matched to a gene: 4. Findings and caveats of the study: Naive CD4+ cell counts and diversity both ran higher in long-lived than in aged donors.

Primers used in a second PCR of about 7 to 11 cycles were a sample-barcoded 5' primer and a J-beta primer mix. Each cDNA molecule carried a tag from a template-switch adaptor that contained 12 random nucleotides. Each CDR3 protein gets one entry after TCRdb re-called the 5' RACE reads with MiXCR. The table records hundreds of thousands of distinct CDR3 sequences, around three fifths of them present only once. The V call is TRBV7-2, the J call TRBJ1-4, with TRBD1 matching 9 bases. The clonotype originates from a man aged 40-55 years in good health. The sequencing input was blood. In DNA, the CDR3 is TGTGCCAGCAGCGTCGGGACAGGGTATGAAAAACTGTTTTTT. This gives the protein CASSVGTGYEKLFF.